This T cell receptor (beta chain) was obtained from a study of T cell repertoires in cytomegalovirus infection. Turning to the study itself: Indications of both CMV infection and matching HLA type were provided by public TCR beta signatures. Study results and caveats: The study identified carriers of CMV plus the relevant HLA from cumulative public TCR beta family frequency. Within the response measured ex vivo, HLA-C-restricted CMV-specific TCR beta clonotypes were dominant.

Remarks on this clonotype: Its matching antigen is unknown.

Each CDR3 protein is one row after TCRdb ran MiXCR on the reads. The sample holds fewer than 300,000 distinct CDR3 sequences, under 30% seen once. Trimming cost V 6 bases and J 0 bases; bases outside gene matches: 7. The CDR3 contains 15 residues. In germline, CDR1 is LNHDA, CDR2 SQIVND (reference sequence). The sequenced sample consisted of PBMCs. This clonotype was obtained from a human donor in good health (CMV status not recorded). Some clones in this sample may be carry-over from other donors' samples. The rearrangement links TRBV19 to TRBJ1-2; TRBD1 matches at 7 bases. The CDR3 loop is CASRTTGTPNYGYTF. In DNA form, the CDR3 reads TGTGCCAGTAGGACGACAGGGACACCTAACTATGGCTACACCTTC.